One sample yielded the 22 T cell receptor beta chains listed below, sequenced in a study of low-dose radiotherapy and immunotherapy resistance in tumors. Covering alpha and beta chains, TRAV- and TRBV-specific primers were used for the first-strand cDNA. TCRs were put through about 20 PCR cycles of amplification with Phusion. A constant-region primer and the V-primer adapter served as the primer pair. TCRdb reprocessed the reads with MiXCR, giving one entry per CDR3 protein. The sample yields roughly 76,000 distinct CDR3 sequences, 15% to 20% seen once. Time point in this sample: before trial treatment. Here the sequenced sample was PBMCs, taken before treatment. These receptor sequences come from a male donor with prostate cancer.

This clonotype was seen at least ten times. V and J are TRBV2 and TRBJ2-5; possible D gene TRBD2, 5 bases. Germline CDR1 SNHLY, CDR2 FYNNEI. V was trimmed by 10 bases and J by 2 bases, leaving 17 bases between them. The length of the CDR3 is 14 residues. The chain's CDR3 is CATTVGGVQETQYF. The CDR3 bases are TGTGCCACCACGGTAGGAGGAGTACAAGAGACCCAGTACTTC.

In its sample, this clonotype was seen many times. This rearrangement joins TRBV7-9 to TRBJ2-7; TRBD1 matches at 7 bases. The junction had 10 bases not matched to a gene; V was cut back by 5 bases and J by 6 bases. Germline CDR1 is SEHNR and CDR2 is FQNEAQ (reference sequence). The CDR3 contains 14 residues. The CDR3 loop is CASSNPGQSSEQYF. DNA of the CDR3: TGTGCCAGCAGCAATCCGGGACAGAGCTCCGAGCAGTACTTC.

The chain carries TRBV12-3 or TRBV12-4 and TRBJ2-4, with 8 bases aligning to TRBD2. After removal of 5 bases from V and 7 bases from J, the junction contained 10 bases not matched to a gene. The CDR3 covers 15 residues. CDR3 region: CASSHGLARRNIQYF. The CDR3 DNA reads TGTGCCAGCAGTCACGGACTAGCACGGAGGAACATTCAGTACTTC.

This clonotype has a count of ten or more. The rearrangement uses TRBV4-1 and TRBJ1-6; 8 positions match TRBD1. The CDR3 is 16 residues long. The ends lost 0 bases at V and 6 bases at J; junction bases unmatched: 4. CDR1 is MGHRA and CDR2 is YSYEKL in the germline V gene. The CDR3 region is CASSQEAGGGNSPLHF. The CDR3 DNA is TGCGCCAGCAGCCAAGAGGCAGGGGGCGGTAATTCACCCCTCCACTTT.

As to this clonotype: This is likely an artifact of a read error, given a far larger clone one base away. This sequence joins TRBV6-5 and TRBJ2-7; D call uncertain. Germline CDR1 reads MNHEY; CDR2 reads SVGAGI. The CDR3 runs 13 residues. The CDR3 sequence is CVSSDYGNYEQYF. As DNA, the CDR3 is TGTGTCAGCAGTGATTACGGAAACTACGAGCAGTACTTC.

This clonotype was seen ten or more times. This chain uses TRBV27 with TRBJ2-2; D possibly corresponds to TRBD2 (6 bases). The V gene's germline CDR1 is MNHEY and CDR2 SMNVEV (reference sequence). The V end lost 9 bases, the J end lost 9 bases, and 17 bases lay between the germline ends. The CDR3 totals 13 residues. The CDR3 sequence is CASMEGTLRELFF. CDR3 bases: TGTGCCAGTATGGAGGGGACTTTGAGGGAGCTGTTTTTT.

This chain's CDR3 is CAWSDTGAHQPQHF. For the CDR3, the DNA is TGTGCCTGGAGTGACACAGGGGCCCATCAGCCCCAGCATTTT. This rearrangement joins TRBV30 to TRBJ1-5; 7 positions match TRBD1. Germline CDR1 reads GTSNPN; CDR2 reads SVGIG (reference sequence). With V trimmed by 1 base and J by 5 bases, 5 bases remained unmatched. CDR3 length: 14 residues.

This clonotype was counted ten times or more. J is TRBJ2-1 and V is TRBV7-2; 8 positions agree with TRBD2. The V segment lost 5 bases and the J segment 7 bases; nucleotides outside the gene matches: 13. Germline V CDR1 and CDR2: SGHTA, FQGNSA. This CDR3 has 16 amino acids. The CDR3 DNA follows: TGTGCCAGCAGCCTAGTGGCGGGGGGACTCGGGAATGAGCAGTTCTTC. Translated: CASSLVAGGLGNEQFF.

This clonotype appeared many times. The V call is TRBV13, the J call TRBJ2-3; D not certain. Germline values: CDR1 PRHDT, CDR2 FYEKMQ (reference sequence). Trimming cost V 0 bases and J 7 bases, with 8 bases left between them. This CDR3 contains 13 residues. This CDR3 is CASSLGGPNTQYF. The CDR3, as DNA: TGTGCCAGCAGCTTAGGCGGACCAAATACGCAGTATTTT.

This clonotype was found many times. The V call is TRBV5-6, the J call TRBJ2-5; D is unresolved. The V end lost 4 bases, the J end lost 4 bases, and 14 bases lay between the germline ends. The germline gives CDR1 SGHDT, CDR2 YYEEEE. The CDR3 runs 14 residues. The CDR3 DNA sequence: TGTGCCAGCAGCCCGGATGGGCATCGAGAGACCCAGTACTTC. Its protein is CASSPDGHRETQYF.

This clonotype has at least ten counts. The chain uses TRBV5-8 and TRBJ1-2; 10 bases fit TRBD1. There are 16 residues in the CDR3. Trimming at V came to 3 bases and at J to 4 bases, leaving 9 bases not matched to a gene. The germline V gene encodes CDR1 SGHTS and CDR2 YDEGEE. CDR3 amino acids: CASSWPGTGVSYGYTF. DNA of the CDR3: TGTGCCAGCAGCTGGCCCGGGACAGGGGTTTCCTATGGCTACACCTTC.

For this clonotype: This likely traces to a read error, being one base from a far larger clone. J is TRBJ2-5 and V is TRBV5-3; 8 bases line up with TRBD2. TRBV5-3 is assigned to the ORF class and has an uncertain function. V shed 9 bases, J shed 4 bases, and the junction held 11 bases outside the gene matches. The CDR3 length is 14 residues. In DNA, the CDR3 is TGTGCCAACAGCTTGGCCAGCGGGGGAGAGACCCAGTACTTC. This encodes CANSLASGGETQYF.

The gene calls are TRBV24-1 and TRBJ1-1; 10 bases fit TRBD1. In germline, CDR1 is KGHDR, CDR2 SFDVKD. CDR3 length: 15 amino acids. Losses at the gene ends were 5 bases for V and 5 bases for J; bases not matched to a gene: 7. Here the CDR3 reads CATSGTGTGVTEAFF. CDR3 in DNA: TGTGCCACCAGTGGAACCGGGACAGGGGTAACTGAAGCTTTCTTT.

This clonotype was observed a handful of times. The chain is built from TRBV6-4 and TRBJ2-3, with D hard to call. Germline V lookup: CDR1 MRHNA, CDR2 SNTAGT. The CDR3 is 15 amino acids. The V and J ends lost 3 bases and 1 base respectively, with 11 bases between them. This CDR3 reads CASSESSSRTDTQYF. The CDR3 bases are TGTGCCAGCAGTGAGTCGAGTTCCCGCACAGATACGCAGTATTTT.

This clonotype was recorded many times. Here the CDR3 reads CASSLLMATPEAFF. Written as DNA, the CDR3 is TGTGCCAGCAGCTTACTGATGGCGACCCCTGAAGCTTTCTTT. This chain uses TRBV7-9 with TRBJ1-1; D is uncertain. This CDR3 is 14 amino acids long. The germline V gene encodes CDR1 SEHNR and CDR2 FQNEAQ (reference sequence). The germline V and J ends were trimmed by 2 bases and 6 bases, with 13 bases remaining between them.

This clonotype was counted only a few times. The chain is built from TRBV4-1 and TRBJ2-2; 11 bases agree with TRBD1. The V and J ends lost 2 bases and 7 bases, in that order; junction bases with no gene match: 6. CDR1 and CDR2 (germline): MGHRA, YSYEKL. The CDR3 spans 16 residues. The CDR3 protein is CASSQRTGGGGGELFF. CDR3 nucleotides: TGCGCCAGCAGCCAACGGACAGGGGGCGGCGGCGGGGAGCTGTTTTTT.

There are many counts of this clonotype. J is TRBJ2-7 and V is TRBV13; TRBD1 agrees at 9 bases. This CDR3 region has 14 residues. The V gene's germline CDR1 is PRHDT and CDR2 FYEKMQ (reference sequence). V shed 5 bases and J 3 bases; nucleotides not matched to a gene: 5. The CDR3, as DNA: TGTGCCAGCAGCCGTCGGACAGGGGACTACGAGCAGTACTTC. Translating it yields CASSRRTGDYEQYF.

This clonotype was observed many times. The CDR3 region is CAIRDSSTDTQYF. For the CDR3, the DNA is TGTGCCATCCGGGACTCAAGCACAGATACGCAGTATTTT. The V call is TRBV28, the J call TRBJ2-3; tentatively, D is TRBD2 (6 bases). The CDR3 length is 13 residues. Germline V gene sequence: CDR1 MDHEN, CDR2 SYDVKM. Between the trimmed V and J ends, which lost 10 bases and 0 bases, there was a span of 11 bases.

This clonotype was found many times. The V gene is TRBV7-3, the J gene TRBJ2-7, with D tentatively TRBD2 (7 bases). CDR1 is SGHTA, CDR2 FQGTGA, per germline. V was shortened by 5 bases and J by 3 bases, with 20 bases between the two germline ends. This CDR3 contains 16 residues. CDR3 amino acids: CASSPRPGGGFYEQYF. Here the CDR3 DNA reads TGTGCCAGCAGCCCCCGTCCGGGGGGCGGATTCTACGAGCAGTACTTC.

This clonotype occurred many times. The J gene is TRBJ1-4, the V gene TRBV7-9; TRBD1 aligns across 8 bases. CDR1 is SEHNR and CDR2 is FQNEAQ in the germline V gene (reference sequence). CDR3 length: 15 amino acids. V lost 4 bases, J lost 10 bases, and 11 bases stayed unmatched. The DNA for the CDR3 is TGTGCCAGCAGCTACTGGGACAGGTCCGATAGAAAACTGTTTTTT. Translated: CASSYWDRSDRKLFF.

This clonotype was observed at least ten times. CDR3: CASSLPRGGGQVEQFF. For the CDR3, the DNA is TGTGCCAGCAGCTTACCCCGGGGCGGGGGCCAGGTTGAGCAGTTCTTC. The gene calls are TRBV13 and TRBJ2-1; TRBD2 is a possible D gene (7 bases). V was trimmed by 2 bases and J by 9 bases, leaving 20 bases between them. This CDR3 contains 16 residues. Germline lookup yields CDR1 PRHDT and CDR2 FYEKMQ (reference sequence). Variable domain in full (rest from reference TRBV13 and TRBJ2-1): AAGVIQSPRHLIKEKRETATLKCYPIPRHDTVYWYQQGPGQDPQFLISFYEKMQSDKGSIPDRFSAQQFSDYHSELNMSSLELGDSALYFCASSLPRGGGQVEQFFGPGTRLTVL.

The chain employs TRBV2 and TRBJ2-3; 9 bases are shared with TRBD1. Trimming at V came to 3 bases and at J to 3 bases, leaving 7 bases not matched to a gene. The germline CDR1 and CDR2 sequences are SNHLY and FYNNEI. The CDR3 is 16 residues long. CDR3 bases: TGTGCCAGCAGTGACCCGGGACAGGGAGGGACAGATACGCAGTATTTT. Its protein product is CASSDPGQGGTDTQYF.